The sequence of this TCR beta chain was determined in a study of PD-1 blockade in mismatch repair-deficient tumors. Study-wide context: Patients had about 13 mismatch repair-deficient cancer types and were previously treated and progressing. Study-level results: Tumor-resident clones, often absent from pretreatment blood, expanded after pembrolizumab and then contracted.

A note on this clone: What it recognizes is unknown.

The assay was immunoSEQ multiplex PCR, and TCRdb's table has in-frame clones only and misses some. The sample contains tens of thousands of clones, about 87% of which appear only once. All patients were mismatch repair deficient, assessed by either PCR or immunohistochemistry. TCR sequencing covered a few patients who responded to pembrolizumab. The TCR originated in an adult with mismatch repair-deficient cancer. The sequences come from peripheral blood, collected 52 weeks after starting pembrolizumab.

Written as DNA, the CDR3 is TGTGCCAGCAGCCCAACTAGCGGGAGGACTTACAATGAGCAGTTCTTC. It yields the protein CASSPTSGRTYNEQFF. This chain uses TRBV7-9 with TRBJ2-1; 12 nucleotides agree with TRBD2. The CDR3 runs 16 residues. The germline V gene has CDR1 SEHNR and CDR2 FQNEAQ (reference sequence). J was trimmed by 4 bases and V by 5 bases; bases with no gene match: 6.